These 6 T cell receptor beta chains originate from one sample sequenced in a study of T cell responses to AZD1222 COVID-19 vaccine. The table came from immunoSEQ multiplex PCR; TCRdb's copy has only in-frame clones and leaves some out. The sample records about 180,000 clones, 80% to 95% being singletons. This specimen was peripheral blood, taken 28 days after the second AZD1222 dose. These receptors originate from an adult who received the AZD1222 COVID-19 vaccine.

V usage is TRBV27 and J usage is TRBJ2-2; D is ambiguous. V dropped 5 bases and J dropped 6 bases, with 13 bases sitting between them. The CDR3 totals 14 residues. Germline CDR1 reads MNHEY; CDR2 reads SMNVEV (reference sequence). For the CDR3, the DNA is TGTGCCAGCAGTACCATCAGGAATCCCGGGGAGCTGTTTTTT. It translates to CASSTIRNPGELFF.

This chain joins TRBV5-1 and TRBJ1-2, with D perhaps matching TRBD1 (6 bases). Germline-derived CDR1 and CDR2 are SGHRS and YFSETQ. V was pared by 3 bases and J by 1 base, with 16 bases between. This CDR3 spans 16 amino acids. CDR3 residues: CASSSGGQTYNYGYTF. CDR3 DNA sequence: TGCGCCAGCAGCTCCGGGGGACAAACCTATAACTATGGCTACACCTTC.

This clone was seen a handful of times. This sequence joins TRBV5-1 and TRBJ2-2; 7 nucleotides match TRBD1. V shed 7 bases, J shed 2 bases, and the junction held 5 bases outside the gene matches. CDR1 is SGHRS, CDR2 YFSETQ, per germline. The CDR3 covers 14 residues. The CDR3 DNA reads TGCGCCAGCGGCCGGGACAGCAACACCGGGGAGCTGTTTTTT. Amino acid sequence: CASGRDSNTGELFF. The full variable domain, in which reference TRBV5-1 and TRBJ2-2 provide the parts outside the CDR3, is KAGVTQTPRYLIKTRGQQVTLSCSPISGHRSVSWYQQTPGQGLQFLFEYFSETQRNKGNFPGRFSGRQFSNSRSEMNVSTLELGDSALYLCASGRDSNTGELFFGEGSRLTVL.

The chain employs TRBV28 and TRBJ2-7, with TRBD2 matching over 12 bases. The CDR3 loop spans 16 amino acids. Germline lookup yields CDR1 MDHEN and CDR2 SYDVKM. Losses at the gene ends were 3 bases for V and 3 bases for J; bases not matched to a gene: 6. CDR3 nucleotides: TGTGCCAGCAGTTTGGTGACTAGCGGGAGCCTCTACGAGCAGTACTTC. Protein: CASSLVTSGSLYEQYF.

The V call is TRBV19, the J call TRBJ1-4, with D possibly being TRBD1 (6 bases). From germline, CDR1 is LNHDA and CDR2 SQIVND (reference sequence). The CDR3 totals 18 residues. Deletions cut 3 bases from V and 0 bases from J, with 17 bases between. The CDR3 DNA follows: TGTGCCAGTAGTATCTGGGGCGGGGGCCGAGCAACTAATGAAAAACTGTTTTTT. Amino acid sequence: CASSIWGGGRATNEKLFF.

The gene calls are TRBV25-1 and TRBJ1-2; D not resolved. V was shortened by 3 bases and J by 7 bases, with 3 bases between the two germline ends. Germline CDR1 and CDR2: MGHDK and SYGVNS. The CDR3 contains 10 residues. The CDR3 region has the DNA TGTGCCAGCAGTGACATTGGCTACACCTTC. It codes for CASSDIGYTF.